This TCR beta chain was obtained from a study of OX40 agonist ivuxolimab in advanced cancers. For the study at large: An agonistic anti-OX40 (CD134) antibody, ivuxolimab, was used to treat the patients. About 42% of patients had received prior checkpoint inhibitor therapy. Among those treated, three patients had partial responses, one with hepatocellular carcinoma and two with cutaneous melanoma.

On this clone itself: Its antigen is not identified.

The table came from immunoSEQ multiplex PCR; TCRdb's copy has only in-frame clones and leaves some out. The repertoire has roughly 65,000 clones, around 85% of them found once; the top ten carry 3.7%. The study, taken as a whole, reports: Clonal expansion was seen in CD4+ and CD8+ blood T cells by week 6 at 0.1 to 3.0 mg/kg.

The CDR3 length is 13 residues. CDR1 is SNHLY, CDR2 FYNNEI, per germline. The V end was cut by 3 bases, the J end by 3 bases, with 9 bases between. This sample comprised CD4+ or CD8+ T cells sorted from blood, obtained in a trial of the OX40 agonist ivuxolimab. The rearrangement links TRBV2 to TRBJ2-7, with D unclear. The origin of this receptor is an adult with an advanced solid tumor such as melanoma, head and neck, liver or kidney cancer. CDR3 region: CASSEWQNYEQYF. The CDR3 nucleotides are TGTGCCAGCAGTGAGTGGCAGAACTACGAGCAGTACTTC.